This T cell receptor (beta chain) derives from a study of CD8+ T cells in alopecia areata. RNA, once extracted, was reverse transcribed into cDNA for use as the sequencing template. The repertoire was sequenced with immunoSEQ multiplex PCR; TCRdb's copy has only in-frame clones and lacks some. The sample shows more than 250,000 clones, none of them appearing just once. After pooling, cutaneous lymph node cells were sorted with CD4, CD8alpha, NKG2D, NKG2ACE and other markers. Study-wide points: The study found TCR sharing across patients less clear than in mice, possibly for HLA reasons.

This clone occurred many times. Its antigen is unidentified. Genes here carry mouse names. The sequence runs out 4 residues before the end of the CDR3; the remainder is reconstructed from the germline J gene. This sample includes further DNA sequences coding for the same CDR3. Trimming at V came to 3 bases and at J to 3 bases, leaving 0 bases not matched to a gene. Germline values: CDR1 NSQYPW, CDR2 LRSPGD (reference sequence). CDR3 size: 13 residues. This clonotype was obtained from a C3H/HeJ mouse with alopecia areata. Strain haplotype (MHC): H2-k. What was sequenced was CD4+ T cells sorted from a lymph node. The gene calls are TRBV1 and TRBJ1-1; 8 bases are shared with TRBD1. Partial CDR3 DNA: TGCACCTGCAGTGCGACAGGGGACACA. It encodes CTCSATGDT. The full CDR3 sequence reads CTCSATGDTEVFF.